The 9 T cell receptor beta chains below were found in one sample sequenced in a study of T cell repertoires in ileal Crohn's disease. Only in-frame clones appear in the TCRdb table, and some are missing; sequencing was by immunoSEQ multiplex PCR. This table holds 3,500 to 4,500 clones, 70% to 80% found once. What was sequenced was ileal tissue. The receptor source for this set is an adult with Crohn's disease.

The chain links TRBV6-5 to TRBJ2-5, with 8 bases aligning to TRBD1. Trimming took 0 bases from V and 5 from J; bases not matched to a gene: 5. The CDR3 is 15 amino acids. Per the germline V gene, CDR1 is MNHEY and CDR2 is SVGAGI. The CDR3 region has the DNA TGTGCCAGCAGTTACTCCGGGACAGGTCGGGAGACCCAGTACTTC. Its protein product is CASSYSGTGRETQYF.

This chain connects TRBV7-9 to TRBJ1-1; D gene ambiguous. Germline V gives CDR1 SEHNR, CDR2 FQNEAQ (reference sequence). V shed 3 bases and J shed 6 bases, with 11 bases lying between them. The CDR3 consists of 13 residues. DNA for the CDR3: TGTGCCAGCAGCTTGGGAGACATATCTGAAGCTTTCTTT. It yields the protein CASSLGDISEAFF.

The gene calls are TRBV2 and TRBJ2-1; perhaps TRBD2 as D (6 bases). Germline V gives CDR1 SNHLY, CDR2 FYNNEI. Trimming removed 1 base at V and 8 bases at J, with 15 bases between. This CDR3 region has 15 residues. CDR3 DNA: TGTGCCAGCAGTGAAGGGGACGGGGGTGTCGATGAGCAGTTCTTC. It translates to CASSEGDGGVDEQFF.

This clone was observed a few times. The V and J genes are TRBV7-9 and TRBJ2-3, with TRBD1 identical over 7 bases. This CDR3 spans 14 amino acids. The trim removed 4 bases at V and 6 bases at J, leaving 7 bases unmatched. The germline V gene encodes CDR1 SEHNR and CDR2 FQNEAQ (reference sequence). CDR3 amino acids: CASSSQGGADTQYF. CDR3 nucleotide sequence: TGTGCCAGCAGCTCTCAAGGGGGCGCGGATACGCAGTATTTT.

This clone was counted only a few times. One end of the junction does not line up with germline, which may come from a read error. The chain is built from TRBV5-1 and TRBJ2-3, with 8 bases that match TRBD1. This CDR3 comprises 15 residues. Germline V lookup: CDR1 SGHRS, CDR2 YFSETQ. CDR3 sequence (DNA): TGTGCCAGCAGCTTGGCGGGACAGGTCACAGATACGCAGTATTTT. Protein sequence: CASSLAGQVTDTQYF.

The chain joins TRBV29-1 to TRBJ1-1; no firm D call. This CDR3 region has 14 residues. Deletions cut 8 bases from V and 1 base from J, with 17 bases between. Germline assignment: CDR1 SQVTM and CDR2 ANQGSEA. CDR3 sequence: CSSLLGAGNTEAFF. For the CDR3, the DNA is TGCAGCTCGTTGTTGGGTGCGGGGAACACTGAAGCTTTCTTT.

The rearrangement links TRBV7-9 to TRBJ1-2, with D uncertain. This CDR3 spans 15 amino acids. Germline values: CDR1 SEHNR, CDR2 FQNEAQ (reference sequence). V was trimmed by 2 bases and J by 4 bases, leaving 14 bases between them. The CDR3, as DNA: TGTGCCAGCAGCTTACCGGACGCGGGGAGCTATGGCTACACCTTC. Protein sequence: CASSLPDAGSYGYTF.

The chain joins TRBV7-2 to TRBJ1-1; unclear D gene. Trimming shortened V by 5 bases and J by 4 bases, and 14 bases separated the two germline ends. CDR1 is SGHTA, CDR2 FQGNSA, per germline. There are 14 residues in the CDR3. The CDR3 spells CASSAALLGTEAFF. The DNA for the CDR3 is TGTGCCAGCAGCGCGGCCCTTTTGGGCACTGAAGCTTTCTTT. The whole variable domain, remainder taken from reference TRBV7-2 and TRBJ1-1, is GAGVSQSPSNKVTEKGKDVELRCDPISGHTALYWYRQSLGQGLEFLIYFQGNSAPDKSGLPSDRFSAERTGGSVSTLTIQRTQQEDSAVYLCASSAALLGTEAFFGQGTRLTVV.

The V gene is TRBV11-3, the J gene TRBJ1-1, with a possible D match to TRBD1 (6 bases). V was pared by 5 bases and J by 5 bases, with 18 bases between. The germline CDR1 and CDR2 sequences are SGHNT and YENEEA. CDR3 length: 15 amino acids. The CDR3 reads CASSQGGGWETEAFF. CDR3 coding DNA: TGTGCCAGCAGCCAGGGAGGGGGTTGGGAAACTGAAGCTTTCTTT.